This section outlines one T cell receptor beta chain sequence together with its context. In the original workflow: Estimated nucleated cell counts came from reference gene primer amplification. Clones were read by immunoSEQ multiplex PCR, and TCRdb kept only the in-frame ones, dropping some. That table furnishes V, J and clone size, whereas the DNA furnished D and trimming. The sample lists around 60,000 clones, approximately 84% seen once, with 15% to 20% in the top ten. The sample is drawn from a study of blood T cell repertoires in COVID-19. Study-wide context: T cells, B-cell-depleted T cells, or PBMCs supplied cDNA or gDNA.

The CDR3 spans 14 residues. V was pared by 4 bases and J by 0 bases, with 7 bases between. Germline-derived CDR1 and CDR2 are SNHLY and FYNNEI. The material sequenced was peripheral blood. This sequence originates from a man in his fifties or sixties with COVID-19, enrolled during active disease. The rearrangement joins TRBV2 to TRBJ2-4, with D tentatively TRBD2 (5 bases). The CDR3 loop is CASSAGLAKNIQYF. CDR3 nucleotide sequence: TGTGCCAGCAGTGCCGGACTAGCCAAAAACATTCAGTACTTC. Variable domain in full (rest from reference TRBV2 and TRBJ2-4): EPEVTQTPSHQVTQMGQEVILRCVPISNHLYFYWYRQILGQKVEFLVSFYNNEISEKSEIFDDQFSVERPDGSNFTLKIRSTKLEDSAMYFCASSAGLAKNIQYFGAGTRLSVL.